This T cell receptor beta chain was obtained from a study of T cells in Graves' hyperthyroidism and ophthalmopathy. Amplification yielded TCR beta CDR3 regions, with RNA transcripts as the source. HTBI primers were the set used in a first-round RT-PCR of the TCR CDR3. TCRdb processed the multiplex PCR reads anew with MiXCR; each CDR3 protein has one entry. The top ten clones hold less than 25% of a sample with 370,000 or so distinct CDR3 sequences, 13% of them seen once. Lactation, pregnancy, other autoimmune disease or uncontrolled infection excluded patients. This blood was taken when hyperthyroidism was first diagnosed, before any ophthalmopathy symptoms existed. Using around 10 ml of fresh peripheral blood, PBMCs were prepared. Deletions cut 5 bases from V and 1 base from J, with 8 bases between. CDR1 is DFQATT, CDR2 SNEGSKA, per germline (reference sequence). The CDR3 consists of 12 residues.

The genes are TRBV20-1 and TRBJ1-2; D is unresolved. Sequencing used blood. The receptor was derived from a young man with Graves' hyperthyroidism that later progressed to Graves' ophthalmopathy. For the CDR3, the DNA is TGCAGTGCTCGTGGGGATAACTATGGCTACACCTTC. It is translated as CSARGDNYGYTF.